The 20 T cell receptor beta chains below come from one sample, sequenced in a study of graft-versus-host responses after intestinal transplantation. Sequencing was performed with immunoSEQ multiplex PCR; in TCRdb, only in-frame clones are kept and a portion is missing. The data hold about 97,000 clones, with 75% to 95% observed a single time. Source: PBMCs, taken about 450 days after intestinal transplant. The origin of the receptors is a human patient who received an intestinal transplant, so some T cells may come from the graft donor.

The chain combines TRBV27 with TRBJ1-5; D is ambiguous. Germline CDR1 is MNHEY and CDR2 is SMNVEV (reference sequence). This CDR3 is built from 13 residues. Trimming stripped 5 bases from V and 3 bases from J, with 8 bases between. The CDR3 sequence is CASSAADNQPQHF. The CDR3 DNA reads as TGTGCCAGCAGTGCGGCAGACAATCAGCCCCAGCATTTT.

The chain links TRBV29-1 to TRBJ2-5, with a tentative D call TRBD2 (6 bases). The end of the DNA aligns better with TRBJ2-7, so the J call may be wrong. The CDR3 has 13 amino acids. Germline loops: CDR1 SQVTM, CDR2 ANQGSEA. In DNA form, the CDR3 reads TGCAGCGTTGTGGGGGGAACAGCATACGAGCAGTACTTC. Translated, it gives CSVVGGTAYEQYF.

V usage is TRBV5-5 and J usage is TRBJ1-4; D is unclear. The CDR3 has 14 residues. Germline-derived CDR1 and CDR2 are SGHKS and YYEKEE (reference sequence). V lost 2 bases, J lost 8 bases, and 13 bases lay in between. The CDR3 nucleotides read TGTGCCAGCAGCTTCAATACGGGGTACGAAAAACTGTTTTTT. Amino acid sequence: CASSFNTGYEKLFF.

The V gene is TRBV6-5, the J gene TRBJ1-1; a weak D match, TRBD1 (6 bases). Germline CDR1 is MNHEY and CDR2 is SVGAGI. The CDR3 totals 15 residues. V lost 7 bases to trimming and J lost 1 base, with 16 bases between them. In DNA form, the CDR3 reads TGTGCCAGCACACCGACCCCACAGGGGAACACTGAAGCTTTCTTT. Amino acid sequence: CASTPTPQGNTEAFF.

The V call is TRBV19, the J call TRBJ1-1, with D maybe TRBD1 (5 bases). The CDR3 is made up of 12 amino acids. With 6 bases removed from V and 6 bases from J, the gap between germline ends came to 11 bases. The germline V gene has CDR1 LNHDA and CDR2 SQIVND (reference sequence). This chain's CDR3 is CASRVGAAEAFF. DNA of the CDR3: TGTGCCAGTAGGGTCGGGGCAGCTGAAGCTTTCTTT.

This chain links TRBV28 with TRBJ1-1; 10 bases line up with TRBD1. The CDR3 is 14 residues long. V shed 10 bases and J 0 bases; nucleotides not matched to a gene: 5. CDR1 and CDR2 from the germline V gene are MDHEN and SYDVKM. This chain's CDR3 is CATGQGGLNTEAFF. The CDR3 DNA sequence: TGTGCCACCGGACAGGGGGGATTGAACACTGAAGCTTTCTTT.

V gene TRBV5-5 combines with J gene TRBJ1-1; 7 bases are a match to TRBD1. After removal of 2 bases from V and 0 bases from J, the junction contained 16 bases not matched to a gene. Germline V gene data show CDR1 as SGHKS and CDR2 as YYEKEE (reference sequence). There are 19 residues in the CDR3. The CDR3 loop is CASSFGLRQGLTLNTEAFF. CDR3 DNA: TGTGCCAGCAGCTTCGGGCTGAGACAGGGCCTGACCCTGAACACTGAAGCTTTCTTT. Full variable domain (rest looked up from reference TRBV5-5 and TRBJ1-1): DAGVTQSPTHLIKTRGQQVTLRCSPISGHKSVSWYQQVLGQGPQFIFQYYEKEERGRGNFPDRFSARQFPNYSSELNVNALLLGDSALYLCASSFGLRQGLTLNTEAFFGQGTRLTVV.

The J gene is TRBJ2-3, the V gene TRBV6-1; tentatively, D is TRBD2 (5 bases). From germline, CDR1 is MNHNS and CDR2 SASEGT. V was pared by 2 bases and J by 6 bases, with 18 bases between. This CDR3 has 16 amino acids. In DNA form, the CDR3 reads TGTGCCAGCAGTGAATCATCGAGACGGAGGACGGATACGCAGTATTTT. Translating gives CASSESSRRRTDTQYF.

The chain recombines TRBV14 with TRBJ1-2; D is perhaps TRBD1 (6 bases). CDR1 is SGHDN, CDR2 FVKESK, per germline. There are 14 residues in the CDR3. V shed 5 bases and J shed 4 bases, with 14 bases lying between them. This CDR3 reads CASSSTGFAYGYTF. In nucleotides, the CDR3 is TGTGCCAGCAGCTCAACAGGGTTTGCCTATGGCTACACCTTC.

This rearrangement joins TRBV29-1 to TRBJ2-7; the D gene is possibly TRBD1 (6 bases). Trimming took off 3 bases at V and 6 bases at J, with 12 bases between the two ends. The CDR3 length is 12 residues. Germline V gives CDR1 SQVTM, CDR2 ANQGSEA. CDR3 DNA sequence: TGCAGCGTTGAGGGCTCAGGGGCCGAGCAGTACTTC. Protein product: CSVEGSGAEQYF.

The V call is TRBV12-5, the J call TRBJ2-7, with D possibly being TRBD1 (5 bases). The CDR3 loop spans 14 amino acids. Germline CDR1 and CDR2: LGHNT and FRNRAP. Trimming stripped 1 base from V and 2 bases from J, with 9 bases between. DNA of the CDR3: TGTGCTAGTGGTTTGGGGGGCGGAACCTACGAGCAGTACTTC. Amino acids: CASGLGGGTYEQYF.

The gene calls are TRBV19 and TRBJ1-3; TRBD1 aligns across 7 bases. V lost 9 bases to trimming and J lost 2 bases; unmatched junction nucleotides: 7. The CDR3 has 14 residues. CDR1 LNHDA and CDR2 SQIVND come from the germline V gene (reference sequence). The CDR3 protein is CASATRGTGNTIYF. In nucleotides, the CDR3 is TGTGCCAGCGCGACCAGGGGGACTGGAAACACCATATATTTT.

This rearrangement joins TRBV7-9 to TRBJ1-1, with TRBD1 matching over 8 bases. Germline assignment: CDR1 SEHNR and CDR2 FQNEAQ (reference sequence). The V gene end was trimmed by 3 bases and the J gene end by 5 bases; junction bases not matched to a gene: 5. The CDR3 contains 14 residues. Written as DNA, the CDR3 is TGTGCCAGCAGCTTCGACAGGGGAGGAACTGAAGCTTTCTTT. Protein product: CASSFDRGGTEAFF.

The V and J genes are TRBV5-8 and TRBJ2-3; 9 bases fit TRBD1. The V segment lost 4 bases and the J segment 5 bases; nucleotides outside the gene matches: 2. This CDR3 has 13 residues. Germline CDR1 reads SGHTS; CDR2 reads YDEGEE. This CDR3 reads CASSPDRGDTQYF. In nucleotides, the CDR3 is TGTGCCAGCAGCCCGGACAGGGGAGATACGCAGTATTTT.

The chain couples TRBV2 to TRBJ2-1, with 10 positions matching TRBD1. CDR3 size: 14 residues. The ends lost 7 bases at V and 8 bases at J; junction bases unmatched: 8. Germline CDR1 is SNHLY and CDR2 is FYNNEI. The CDR3 nucleotides read TGTGCCAGCACCGGACAGGGGGGCGTCGATGAGCAGTTCTTC. It specifies CASTGQGGVDEQFF.

This clone was observed a single time. The chain carries TRBV11-2 and TRBJ2-7; D possibly corresponds to TRBD1 (6 bases). This CDR3 is built from 14 residues. Trimming took 7 bases from V and 0 from J, leaving 13 bases between them. Per the germline V gene, CDR1 is SGHAT and CDR2 is FQNNGV. CDR3 coding DNA: TGTGCCAGCACCCCCGACAGGACCTCCTACGAGCAGTACTTC. Residues: CASTPDRTSYEQYF.

The count of this clone is one. This chain joins TRBV19 and TRBJ1-1, with TRBD1 matching over 10 bases. Trimming at V came to 5 bases and at J to 3 bases, leaving 6 bases not matched to a gene. The CDR3 loop spans 15 amino acids. Germline CDR1 is LNHDA and CDR2 is SQIVND (reference sequence). CDR3 sequence: CASSVNGQGDTEAFF. The CDR3 DNA reads TGTGCCAGTAGTGTAAATGGACAGGGGGACACTGAAGCTTTCTTT.

This clone has more than one count but fewer than ten. The chain recombines TRBV11-3 with TRBJ1-1; D not certain. V was trimmed by 1 base and J by 3 bases, leaving 9 bases between them. Germline V gene data show CDR1 as SGHNT and CDR2 as YENEEA. This CDR3 is built from 14 residues. The CDR3 is CASSLAGRDTEAFF. In DNA form, the CDR3 reads TGTGCCAGCAGCTTAGCGGGGAGGGACACTGAAGCTTTCTTT.

The V gene is TRBV2, the J gene TRBJ1-1; D unresolved. Trimming took 7 bases from V and 11 from J, leaving 17 bases between them. CDR3 size: 12 residues. Germline values: CDR1 SNHLY, CDR2 FYNNEI. CDR3 sequence (DNA): TGTGCCAGCACCGTAGGACCCCGGAGGGCTTTCTTT. It encodes CASTVGPRRAFF.

V is TRBV11-2 and J is TRBJ2-7; 11 nucleotides align to TRBD2. V was clipped by 3 bases and J by 1 base; unmatched bases: 8. Germline CDR1 SGHAT, CDR2 FQNNGV. The CDR3 has 17 amino acids. The CDR3 sequence is CASSFPRLAGLSYEQYF. CDR3 bases: TGTGCCAGCAGCTTCCCCCGACTAGCGGGGCTTTCCTACGAGCAGTACTTC.